One sample yielded the 25 T cell receptor beta chains listed below, sequenced in a study of cytotoxic CD8 clonotypes in ibrutinib-treated CLL. Sequenced by immunoSEQ multiplex PCR; TCRdb stores in-frame clones only, minus some. Found here are about 120,000 clones, about 58% of them singletons; the top ten hold about 40%. The sequences come from PBMCs, collected after 24 months of ibrutinib treatment. The receptors stem from a human donor with chronic lymphocytic leukemia.

This clone has only a few counts. The chain uses TRBV4-1 and TRBJ1-4; D is ambiguous. CDR3 size: 15 residues. Germline loops: CDR1 MGHRA, CDR2 YSYEKL. Trimming removed 0 bases at V and 7 bases at J, with 12 bases between. Written as DNA, the CDR3 is TGCGCCAGCAGCCAAGATCCGGGGATTGGTGAAAAACTGTTTTTT. Amino acid sequence: CASSQDPGIGEKLFF.

This clone occurred a few times. The chain carries TRBV5-1 and TRBJ2-6; 8 bases align to TRBD1. V trimming: 4 bases; J trimming: 2 bases; junction bases outside the gene matches: 2. CDR1 is SGHRS, CDR2 YFSETQ, per germline. CDR3 length: 15 residues. The CDR3 nucleotides are TGCGCCAGCAGCCTGACAGGGGCTGGGGCCAACGTCCTGACTTTC. Residues: CASSLTGAGANVLTF.

The genes are TRBV9 and TRBJ2-7; TRBD1 might be the D (6 bases). The V gene lost 0 bases and the J gene lost 1 base, with 14 bases spanning the gap. CDR3 length: 16 amino acids. Germline assignment: CDR1 SGDLS and CDR2 YYNGEE. As DNA, the CDR3 is TGTGCCAGCAGCGTAGCTGGGGGCCCTGGGTCCTACGAGCAGTACTTC. Its protein is CASSVAGGPGSYEQYF. The entire variable domain, with the rest obtained from reference TRBV9 and TRBJ2-7, is as follows: DSGVTQTPKHLITATGQRVTLRCSPRSGDLSVYWYQQSLDQGLQFLIQYYNGEERAKGNILERFSAQQFPDLHSELNLSSLELGDSALYFCASSVAGGPGSYEQYFGPGTRLTVT.

This clone turned up a few times. V gene TRBV5-1 combines with J gene TRBJ2-5; D unclear. Germline CDR1 reads SGHRS; CDR2 reads YFSETQ. V was clipped by 3 bases and J by 4 bases, with 16 bases between them. This CDR3 has 15 residues. CDR3 amino acids: CASSWAVDGRETQYF. CDR3 DNA: TGCGCCAGCAGCTGGGCGGTGGATGGAAGAGAGACCCAGTACTTC.

This sequence joins TRBV11-3 and TRBJ1-6, with D possibly TRBD1 on 5 matching bases. Trimming cost V 5 bases and J 10 bases, with 15 bases left between them. Germline CDR1 reads SGHNT; CDR2 reads YENEEA. The CDR3 loop spans 14 amino acids. The CDR3 DNA sequence: TGTGCCAGCAGCGAAGGGGTTAGTTACTCACCCCTCCACTTT. As protein: CASSEGVSYSPLHF.

This clone was counted once. This chain's CDR3 is CASSLERVDTEAFF. CDR3 bases: TGTGCCAGCAGCTTAGAACGGGTGGACACTGAAGCTTTCTTT. The rearrangement joins TRBV7-8 to TRBJ1-1; no firm D call. V lost 1 base to trimming and J lost 3 bases, with 9 bases between them. The CDR3 covers 14 residues. Germline V gene lookup returns CDR1 SGHVS and CDR2 FQNEAQ.

The genes are TRBV30 and TRBJ1-1, with D hard to call. CDR1 is GTSNPN and CDR2 is SVGIG in the germline V gene (reference sequence). V was cut by 0 bases and J by 4 bases, with 9 bases left in between. The CDR3 totals 13 residues. CDR3 loop: CAWSVSGSTEAFF. The CDR3, as DNA: TGTGCCTGGAGTGTAAGCGGTTCCACTGAAGCTTTCTTT.

This clone was detected only a few times. The CDR3: CASSLLQGSSYEQYF. CDR3 in DNA: TGCGCCAGCAGCTTATTGCAGGGGTCTTCCTACGAGCAGTACTTC. The genes are TRBV5-1 and TRBJ2-7; TRBD1 might be the D (6 bases). V gave up 2 bases and J gave up 1 base, with 13 bases separating them. The germline V gene has CDR1 SGHRS and CDR2 YFSETQ. CDR3 size: 15 residues.

The chain uses TRBV6-1 and TRBJ1-5; no firm D call. The V end lost 7 bases, the J end lost 2 bases, and 9 bases lay between the germline ends. The length of the CDR3 is 13 residues. Germline V gene lookup returns CDR1 MNHNS and CDR2 SASEGT. This chain's CDR3 is CASIEGGNQPQHF. DNA of the CDR3: TGTGCCAGCATTGAGGGTGGCAATCAGCCCCAGCATTTT.

This clone was seen at least ten times. This chain uses TRBV30 with TRBJ2-7, with 13 bases matching TRBD2. The V and J ends lost 1 base and 5 bases, in that order; junction bases with no gene match: 5. There are 15 residues in the CDR3. From germline, CDR1 is GTSNPN and CDR2 SVGIG (reference sequence). CDR3 sequence: CAWSALGLAGNEQYF. In nucleotides, the CDR3 is TGTGCCTGGAGTGCCCTGGGACTAGCGGGGAACGAGCAGTACTTC.

This chain links TRBV2 with TRBJ2-7, with 11 bases identical to TRBD1. Trimming took 10 bases from V and 4 from J; bases not matched to a gene: 6. Germline V gene data show CDR1 as SNHLY and CDR2 as FYNNEI. The CDR3 covers 13 residues. The CDR3 coding sequence is TGTGCCACCGGGACAGGGGGGATTTACGAGCAGTACTTC. This sequence encodes CATGTGGIYEQYF.

This clone was detected only a few times. This chain uses TRBV6-5 with TRBJ1-5; D call uncertain. The ends were cut back, 6 bases at V and 4 bases at J, with 10 bases in the middle. The CDR3 is made up of 13 amino acids. Germline CDR1 MNHEY, CDR2 SVGAGI. The CDR3 here is CASSQLRNQPQHF. The CDR3 DNA follows: TGTGCCAGCAGCCAACTTAGGAATCAGCCCCAGCATTTT.

This clone was observed a handful of times. This rearrangement joins TRBV11-2 to TRBJ2-5, with D tentatively TRBD2 (6 bases). Germline V lookup: CDR1 SGHAT, CDR2 FQNNGV. The CDR3 runs to 14 residues. V lost 1 base and J 5 bases, leaving 11 bases between the germline ends. For the CDR3, the DNA is TGTGCCAGCAGCTTAGGGGGACTTAGCGAGACCCAGTACTTC. This gives the protein CASSLGGLSETQYF.

In its sample, this clone was seen a few times. The V call is TRBV30, the J call TRBJ1-5; D unclear. V shed 2 bases and J shed 6 bases, with 14 bases lying between them. This CDR3 region has 14 residues. From germline, CDR1 is GTSNPN and CDR2 SVGIG (reference sequence). CDR3 bases: TGTGCCTGGAGTTTACATGGGCTAGGTCAGCCCCAGCATTTT. It specifies CAWSLHGLGQPQHF.

This chain joins TRBV7-9 and TRBJ2-7; possibly TRBD1 or TRBD2 for D (5 bases each). This CDR3 has 14 amino acids. The germline V gene has CDR1 SEHNR and CDR2 FQNEAQ (reference sequence). V lost 4 bases, J lost 4 bases, and 14 bases lay in between. Here the CDR3 reads CASSSQGPGYEQYF. The DNA of the CDR3 is TGTGCCAGCAGCTCCCAGGGACCGGGGTACGAGCAGTACTTC.

The J gene is TRBJ2-1, the V gene TRBV19; 7 nucleotides match TRBD1. The germline CDR1 and CDR2 sequences are LNHDA and SQIVND (reference sequence). CDR3 size: 13 residues. J lost 5 bases, V lost 5 bases, and 3 bases had no gene match. The CDR3 loop reads CASSLTGDNEQFF. The CDR3 DNA sequence: TGTGCCAGTAGTCTCACAGGGGACAATGAGCAGTTCTTC.

This clone was seen repeatedly, ten times or more. The chain carries TRBV20-1 and TRBJ2-1; 7 bases line up with TRBD1. Germline CDR1 is DFQATT and CDR2 is SNEGSKA (reference sequence). The CDR3 has 11 amino acids. The trim removed 5 bases at V and 14 bases at J, leaving 9 bases unmatched. CDR3 protein: CSAPQGGREFF. The CDR3 DNA sequence: TGCAGTGCTCCACAAGGGGGCAGGGAGTTCTTC.

This clone showed up just once. The chain joins TRBV30 to TRBJ2-4; tentatively, D is TRBD1 (6 bases). Germline V gene data show CDR1 as GTSNPN and CDR2 as SVGIG (reference sequence). V lost 2 bases and J 5 bases, leaving 13 bases between the germline ends. This CDR3 contains 14 residues. This chain's CDR3 is CAWSITGSQNIQYF. For the CDR3, the DNA is TGTGCCTGGAGTATAACAGGGTCCCAAAACATTCAGTACTTC.

This clone was observed a few times. The chain links TRBV5-1 to TRBJ1-3; D ambiguous. The CDR3 spans 13 residues. Looked up from germline, CDR1 is SGHRS and CDR2 is YFSETQ. V shed 2 bases and J shed 0 bases, with 3 bases lying between them. CDR3 in amino acids: CASSFDSGNTIYF. In DNA form, the CDR3 reads TGCGCCAGCAGCTTCGACTCTGGAAACACCATATATTTT. The full variable domain, in which reference TRBV5-1 and TRBJ1-3 provide the parts outside the CDR3, is KAGVTQTPRYLIKTRGQQVTLSCSPISGHRSVSWYQQTPGQGLQFLFEYFSETQRNKGNFPGRFSGRQFSNSRSEMNVSTLELGDSALYLCASSFDSGNTIYFGEGSWLTVV.

This clone was counted a few times. The chain combines TRBV19 with TRBJ1-5, with 11 bases fitting TRBD1. The CDR3 covers 17 residues. The J segment lost 4 bases and the V segment lost 5 bases, leaving 10 bases of the junction unmatched. Per the germline V gene, CDR1 is LNHDA and CDR2 is SQIVND (reference sequence). The CDR3 protein is CASSPGTGGFLNQPQHF. CDR3 nucleotide sequence: TGTGCCAGTAGTCCAGGGACAGGGGGTTTCCTTAATCAGCCCCAGCATTTT.

The genes are TRBV30 and TRBJ1-3, with D perhaps TRBD1 (6 bases). The germline V gene encodes CDR1 GTSNPN and CDR2 SVGIG (reference sequence). This CDR3 is built from 13 residues. In DNA form, the CDR3 reads TGTGCTGGGGGGGGCCTCTCTGGAAACACCATATATTTT. This codes for CAGGGLSGNTIYF.

The V call is TRBV6-6, the J call TRBJ2-1; 9 bases are shared with TRBD2. The germline gives CDR1 MNHNY, CDR2 SVGAGI (reference sequence). Trimming at V came to 5 bases and at J to 4 bases, leaving 9 bases not matched to a gene. CDR3 size: 16 residues. CDR3 in amino acids: CASSPQRGANYNEQFF. DNA for the CDR3: TGTGCCAGCAGTCCCCAGCGGGGGGCAAATTACAATGAGCAGTTCTTC.

This chain connects TRBV6-6 to TRBJ1-1; D possibly corresponds to TRBD1 (6 bases). The length of the CDR3 is 13 residues. Trimming cost V 6 bases and J 7 bases, with 15 bases left between them. Germline CDR1 reads MNHNY; CDR2 reads SVGAGI (reference sequence). CDR3 sequence: CASSPRGFGEAFF. The CDR3 DNA reads TGTGCCAGCAGCCCGAGGGGGTTCGGTGAAGCTTTCTTT.

Ten or more counts support this clone. The J gene is TRBJ2-5, the V gene TRBV28, with unresolved D. Germline V gives CDR1 MDHEN, CDR2 SYDVKM. The CDR3 covers 13 residues. Between the trimmed V and J ends, which lost 1 base and 5 bases, there was a span of 8 bases. In DNA, the CDR3 is TGTGCCAGCAGTTTATTGGGAATGGAGACCCAGTACTTC. The encoded protein is CASSLLGMETQYF.

This rearrangement joins TRBV2 to TRBJ2-7; unclear D gene. The CDR3 spans 14 residues. Germline V gene lookup returns CDR1 SNHLY and CDR2 FYNNEI. Trimming removed 6 bases at V and 3 bases at J, with 15 bases between. The CDR3: CASRHNRPNYEQYF. The CDR3 bases are TGTGCCAGCAGGCACAATCGTCCCAACTACGAGCAGTACTTC.